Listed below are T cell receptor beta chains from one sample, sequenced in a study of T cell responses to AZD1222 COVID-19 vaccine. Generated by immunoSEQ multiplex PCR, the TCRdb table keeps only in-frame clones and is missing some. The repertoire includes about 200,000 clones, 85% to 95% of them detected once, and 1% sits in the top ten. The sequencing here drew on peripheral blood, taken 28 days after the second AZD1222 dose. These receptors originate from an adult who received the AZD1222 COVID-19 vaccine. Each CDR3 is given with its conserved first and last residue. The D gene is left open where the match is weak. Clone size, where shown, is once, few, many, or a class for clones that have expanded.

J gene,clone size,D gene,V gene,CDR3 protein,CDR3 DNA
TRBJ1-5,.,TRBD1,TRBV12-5,CASGLVLWDRGNQPQHF,TGTGCTAGTGGTTTGGTACTTTGGGACAGGGGCAATCAGCCCCAGCATTTT
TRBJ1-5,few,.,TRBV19,CASKPGRPRQPQHF,TGTGCCAGTAAACCCGGGAGACCGAGGCAGCCCCAGCATTTT
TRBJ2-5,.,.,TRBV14,CASSQYPGSQETQYF,TGTGCCAGCAGCCAATACCCAGGGTCACAAGAGACCCAGTACTTC
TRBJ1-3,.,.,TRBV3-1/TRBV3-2,CASSPIGATSTGNTIYF,TGTGCCAGCAGCCCCATTGGGGCGACTTCAACTGGAAACACCATATATTTT
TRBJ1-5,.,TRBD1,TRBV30,CALRTGGGWSNQPQHF,TGTGCCTTAAGGACAGGGGGCGGTTGGAGCAATCAGCCCCAGCATTTT
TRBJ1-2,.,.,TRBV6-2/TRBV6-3,CASSYSKGRTNYGYTF,TGTGCCAGCAGTTACTCGAAGGGACGGACTAACTATGGCTACACCTTC
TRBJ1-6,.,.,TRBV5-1,CASSLGSSGGGSPLHF,TGCGCCAGCAGCTTGGGGTCGAGCGGTGGGGGTTCACCCCTCCACTTT
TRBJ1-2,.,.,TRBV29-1,CSVARTSHGYTF,TGCAGCGTCGCACGGACATCGCATGGCTACACCTTC
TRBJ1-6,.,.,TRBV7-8,CASSLGVQAGNSPLHF,TGTGCCAGCAGCTTAGGAGTTCAGGCGGGAAATTCACCCCTCCACTTT
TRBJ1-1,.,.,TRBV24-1,CATSDSEAGEAFF,TGTGCCACCAGTGATTCTGAAGCGGGTGAAGCTTTCTTT
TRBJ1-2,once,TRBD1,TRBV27,CASSLDRGLFGYTF,TGTGCCAGCAGTTTAGACAGGGGGCTTTTTGGCTACACCTTC
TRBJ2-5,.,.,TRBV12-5,CASGPGQADTQETQYF,TGTGCTAGTGGACCTGGGCAGGCCGATACTCAAGAGACCCAGTACTTC
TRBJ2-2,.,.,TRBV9,CASSVEQGTGELFF,TGTGCCAGCAGCGTAGAGCAAGGCACCGGGGAGCTGTTTTTT
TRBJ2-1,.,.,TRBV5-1,CASSVQSSYNEQFF,TGCGCCAGCAGCGTCCAGAGCTCCTACAATGAGCAGTTCTTC
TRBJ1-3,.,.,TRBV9,CASSVTDSGNTIYF,TGTGCCAGCAGCGTAACAGACTCTGGAAACACCATATATTTT
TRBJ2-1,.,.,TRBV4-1,CASSQAAGGSYNEQFF,TGCGCCAGCAGCCAAGCTGCCGGGGGCTCCTACAATGAGCAGTTCTTC
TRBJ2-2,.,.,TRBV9,CASKGGYTGELFF,TGTGCCAGCAAGGGGGGGTACACCGGGGAGCTGTTTTTT
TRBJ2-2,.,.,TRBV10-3,CAISERRDTRNTGELFF,TGTGCCATCAGTGAGCGAAGGGACACTAGGAACACCGGGGAGCTGTTTTTT
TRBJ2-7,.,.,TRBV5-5,CASRHLSAGRSSYEQYF,TGTGCCAGCAGACACTTGTCCGCGGGACGGAGCTCCTACGAGCAGTACTTC
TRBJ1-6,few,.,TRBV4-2,CASSQEGQGSRALHF,TGTGCCAGCAGCCAAGAGGGCCAGGGAAGTCGGGCCCTCCACTTT
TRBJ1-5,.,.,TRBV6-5,CASRLDSSNQPQHF,TGTGCCAGCAGACTGGACAGTAGCAATCAGCCCCAGCATTTT
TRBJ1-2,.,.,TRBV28,CASSSTPDSYGYTF,TGTGCCAGCAGTTCAACTCCCGACAGCTATGGCTACACCTTC
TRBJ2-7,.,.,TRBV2,CASSGQHYEQYF,TGTGCCAGCAGTGGACAGCACTACGAGCAGTACTTC
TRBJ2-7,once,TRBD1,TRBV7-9,CASSIGSGTEPYEQYF,TGTGCCAGCAGCATAGGGTCCGGGACAGAGCCCTACGAGCAGTACTTC
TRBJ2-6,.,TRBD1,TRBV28,CASSPQGPSGANVLTF,TGTGCCAGCAGCCCACAGGGGCCCTCTGGGGCCAACGTCCTGACTTTC
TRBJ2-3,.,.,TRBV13,CASINKKGTGTDTQYF,TGTGCCAGCATCAATAAGAAGGGGACGGGCACAGATACGCAGTATTTT
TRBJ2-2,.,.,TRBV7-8,CASSFWGHTGELFF,TGTGCCAGCAGCTTCTGGGGGCACACCGGGGAGCTGTTTTTT
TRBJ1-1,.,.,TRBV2,CASSVVENTEAFF,TGTGCCAGCAGTGTTGTGGAGAACACTGAAGCTTTCTTT
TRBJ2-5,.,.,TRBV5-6,CASSERQARETQYF,TGTGCCAGCAGCGAACGACAGGCCCGAGAGACCCAGTACTTC
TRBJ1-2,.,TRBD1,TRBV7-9,CASSSPTGGAYGYTF,TGTGCCAGCAGCTCACCTACAGGGGGGGCCTATGGCTACACCTTC
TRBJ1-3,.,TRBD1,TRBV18,CASSQGTVGNTIYF,TGTGCCAGCTCACAGGGGACAGTAGGAAACACCATATATTTT
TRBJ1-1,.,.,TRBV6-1,CASSEALGEAFF,TGTGCCAGCAGTGAAGCGTTGGGTGAAGCTTTCTTT
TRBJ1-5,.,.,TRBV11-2,CASSLGSNQPQHF,TGTGCCAGCAGCTTAGGTAGCAATCAGCCCCAGCATTTT
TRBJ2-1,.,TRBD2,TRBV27,CASSQTSGGVSYNEQFF,TGTGCCAGCAGCCAGACTAGCGGGGGGGTATCCTACAATGAGCAGTTCTTC
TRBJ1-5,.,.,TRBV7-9,CASSKSSSNQPQHF,TGTGCCAGCAGCAAAAGTAGTAGCAATCAGCCCCAGCATTTT
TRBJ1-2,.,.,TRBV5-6,CASSLGEGGYTF,TGTGCCAGCAGCTTGGGGGAGGGTGGCTACACCTTC
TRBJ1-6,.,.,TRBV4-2,CASSQKREGGNSPLHF,TGTGCCAGCAGCCAAAAGAGGGAGGGAGGGAATTCACCCCTCCACTTT
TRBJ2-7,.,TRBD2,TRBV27,CATSTGTSSLEQYF,TGTGCCACTTCTACCGGGACTAGCTCATTAGAGCAGTACTTC
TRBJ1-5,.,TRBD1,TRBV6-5,CASCWTGDSNQPQHF,TGTGCCAGCTGCTGGACAGGGGATAGCAATCAGCCCCAGCATTTT
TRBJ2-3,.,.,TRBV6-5,CASSTSGWRTDTQYF,TGTGCCAGCAGTACCTCGGGGTGGAGGACAGATACGCAGTATTTT
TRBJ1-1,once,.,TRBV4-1,CASSRHQGSHTEAFF,TGCGCCAGCAGCCGCCACCAGGGAAGCCACACTGAAGCTTTCTTT
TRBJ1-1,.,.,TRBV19,CASNGWTAHTEAFF,TGTGCCAGTAATGGCTGGACGGCCCATACTGAAGCTTTCTTT
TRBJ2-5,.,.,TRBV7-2,CASRLSGGKETQYF,TGTGCCAGCAGGCTCTCAGGGGGGAAAGAGACCCAGTACTTC
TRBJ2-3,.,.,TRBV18,CASSPRLQGGHTDTQYF,TGTGCCAGCTCACCACGTCTTCAGGGGGGCCATACAGATACGCAGTATTTT
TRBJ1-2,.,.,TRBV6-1,CASSEGQVRGYTF,TGTGCCAGCAGTGAAGGACAGGTTCGGGGCTACACCTTC
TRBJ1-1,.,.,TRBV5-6,CASSLATRVNTEAFF,TGTGCCAGCAGCTTGGCCACCAGGGTGAACACTGAAGCTTTCTTT